These 16 T cell receptor beta chains originate from one sample sequenced in a study of OX40 agonist ivuxolimab in advanced cancers. Generated by immunoSEQ multiplex PCR, the TCRdb table keeps only in-frame clones and is missing some. The sample lists roughly 40,000 clones, 80% to 90% seen once, with approximately 5.9% in the top ten. The sequences come from CD4+ or CD8+ T cells sorted from blood, collected in a trial of the OX40 agonist ivuxolimab. Receptors were obtained from an adult with an advanced solid tumor such as melanoma, head and neck, liver or kidney cancer.

The chain uses TRBV5-1 and TRBJ2-5, with 7 bases identical to TRBD1. The CDR3 has 14 residues. In germline, CDR1 is SGHRS, CDR2 YFSETQ. J gave up 1 base and V 2 bases, and 2 bases lay outside the gene matches. CDR3 DNA sequence: TGCGCCAGCAGCTTCGGGACAGCCCAAGAGACCCAGTACTTC. This gives the protein CASSFGTAQETQYF.

This chain connects TRBV19 to TRBJ2-7; 9 bases align to TRBD1. In germline, CDR1 is LNHDA, CDR2 SQIVND (reference sequence). With V trimmed by 6 bases and J by 7 bases, 7 bases remained unmatched. The CDR3 is 13 amino acids. CDR3 sequence (DNA): TGTGCCAGTAGCCCAACGGGGACAGGGGAGCAGTACTTC. This encodes CASSPTGTGEQYF.

The genes are TRBV4-1 and TRBJ2-3, with unresolved D. V lost 0 bases and J 4 bases, leaving 8 bases between the germline ends. CDR3 length: 14 residues. Germline-derived CDR1 and CDR2 are MGHRA and YSYEKL. Here the CDR3 reads CASSQDRAADTQYF. The CDR3 DNA reads as TGCGCCAGCAGCCAAGATCGGGCCGCAGATACGCAGTATTTT.

This clone was detected once. The chain employs TRBV10-1 and TRBJ2-5; perhaps TRBD1 as D (6 bases). V gave up 6 bases and J gave up 1 base, with 9 bases separating them. Germline assignment: CDR1 WNHNN and CDR2 SYGVQD (reference sequence). CDR3 length: 13 residues. In DNA, the CDR3 is TGCGCCAGCAGCAGGGGAACCCAAGAGACCCAGTACTTC. It encodes CASSRGTQETQYF.

The chain couples TRBV10-3 to TRBJ2-7; D call uncertain. The CDR3 totals 13 residues. Germline V lookup: CDR1 ENHRY, CDR2 SYGVKD. Trimming took 3 bases from V and 1 from J, leaving 7 bases between them. The DNA of the CDR3 is TGTGCCATCAGTGACGCCAGGTCCTACGAGCAGTACTTC. Translated: CAISDARSYEQYF.

The J gene is TRBJ2-3, the V gene TRBV29-1; the match to TRBD2 covers 7 bases. This CDR3 region has 14 residues. Germline V lookup: CDR1 SQVTM, CDR2 ANQGSEA. The J segment lost 4 bases and the V segment lost 1 base, leaving 5 bases of the junction unmatched. CDR3 protein: CSVEVGGLSDTQYF. The CDR3 nucleotides read TGCAGCGTTGAAGTCGGGGGACTATCAGATACGCAGTATTTT.

The V and J genes are TRBV4-1 and TRBJ2-7; 9 nucleotides agree with TRBD1. This CDR3 is built from 16 residues. V was pared by 6 bases and J by 7 bases, with 16 bases of the junction left unmatched. Germline V gives CDR1 MGHRA, CDR2 YSYEKL. The chain's CDR3 is CASSPNSGTGLREQYF. The CDR3 coding sequence is TGCGCCAGCAGTCCCAACTCCGGGACAGGGTTACGGGAGCAGTACTTC.

This clone has just a few counts. The rearrangement joins TRBV7-2 to TRBJ2-2; the match to TRBD2 covers 12 bases. Trimming took 5 bases from V and 6 from J; bases not matched to a gene: 7. Germline CDR1 and CDR2: SGHTA and FQGNSA. CDR3 length: 16 residues. The chain's CDR3 is CASSNRLAGVPGELFF. The DNA for the CDR3 is TGTGCCAGCAGCAACCGACTAGCGGGAGTCCCCGGGGAGCTGTTTTTT.

The genes are TRBV30 and TRBJ1-6; D ambiguous. The length of the CDR3 is 12 residues. CDR1 and CDR2 (germline): GTSNPN, SVGIG (reference sequence). The germline V and J ends were trimmed by 3 bases and 9 bases, with 9 bases remaining between them. The CDR3 sequence: CAWRARASPLHF. The CDR3 DNA reads as TGTGCCTGGAGAGCACGGGCTTCACCCCTCCACTTT. Complete variable domain (other parts from reference TRBV30 and TRBJ1-6): SQTIHQWPATLVQPVGSPLSLECTVEGTSNPNLYWYRQAAGRGLQLLFYSVGIGQISSEVPQNLSASRPQDRQFILSSKKLLLSDSGFYLCAWRARASPLHFGNGTRLTVT.

The genes are TRBV10-3 and TRBJ2-5; TRBD2 is a possible D gene (5 bases). V lost 0 bases and J 6 bases, leaving 14 bases between the germline ends. The CDR3 has 15 residues. Germline V gene sequence: CDR1 ENHRY, CDR2 SYGVKD. The CDR3 DNA sequence: TGTGCCATCAGTGAGTCTCGGGGAGAGCTGAAGACCCAGTACTTC. This sequence encodes CAISESRGELKTQYF.

The chain combines TRBV7-6 with TRBJ1-1, with 9 bases fitting TRBD1. With 3 bases clipped from V and 1 base from J, the junction kept 9 bases outside the gene matches. Germline CDR1 SGHVS, CDR2 FNYEAQ. The CDR3 is 17 residues long. The CDR3 here is CASSFERGTGRNTEAFF. The CDR3 coding sequence is TGTGCCAGCAGCTTTGAGAGGGGGACAGGGAGGAACACTGAAGCTTTCTTT.

J is TRBJ2-3 and V is TRBV5-1, with TRBD2 matching over 7 bases. The CDR3 spans 14 residues. The V and J ends lost 3 bases and 3 bases, in that order; junction bases with no gene match: 4. Germline CDR1 reads SGHRS; CDR2 reads YFSETQ. The CDR3 loop is CASSWEGPTDTQYF. CDR3 coding DNA: TGCGCCAGCAGCTGGGAGGGACCGACAGATACGCAGTATTTT.

The chain is built from TRBV4-2 and TRBJ2-7; no clear D gene. The CDR3 length is 13 residues. Germline values: CDR1 LGHNA, CDR2 YNFKEQ. The V end lost 0 bases, the J end lost 5 bases, and 8 bases lay between the germline ends. Written as DNA, the CDR3 is TGTGCCAGCAGCCAAGACCGACAAGACGAGCAGTACTTC. Its protein is CASSQDRQDEQYF.

The chain couples TRBV5-6 to TRBJ2-7; either TRBD1 or TRBD2 may supply D (5 bases each). This CDR3 has 15 residues. V dropped 4 bases and J dropped 4 bases, with 18 bases sitting between them. From germline, CDR1 is SGHDT and CDR2 YYEEEE. CDR3 sequence (DNA): TGTGCCAGCAGCCCGACCGGGACCAATTTTTACGAGCAGTACTTC. It specifies CASSPTGTNFYEQYF.

The gene calls are TRBV5-1 and TRBJ2-2; perhaps TRBD2 as D (5 bases). Germline-derived CDR1 and CDR2 are SGHRS and YFSETQ. V was clipped by 4 bases and J by 6 bases, with 19 bases between them. The CDR3 has 16 residues. CDR3 loop: CASSILVGVSAGELFF. CDR3 nucleotides: TGCGCCAGCAGCATATTAGTGGGAGTGAGCGCCGGGGAGCTGTTTTTT.

J is TRBJ2-1 and V is TRBV7-3; a weak D match, TRBD1 (5 bases). The CDR3 extends over 15 amino acids. V was trimmed by 5 bases and J by 6 bases, leaving 17 bases between them. Germline CDR1 and CDR2: SGHTA and FQGTGA. The CDR3 loop is CASSPKGWSPNEQFF. The CDR3 DNA sequence: TGTGCCAGCAGCCCCAAGGGGTGGTCCCCCAATGAGCAGTTCTTC.